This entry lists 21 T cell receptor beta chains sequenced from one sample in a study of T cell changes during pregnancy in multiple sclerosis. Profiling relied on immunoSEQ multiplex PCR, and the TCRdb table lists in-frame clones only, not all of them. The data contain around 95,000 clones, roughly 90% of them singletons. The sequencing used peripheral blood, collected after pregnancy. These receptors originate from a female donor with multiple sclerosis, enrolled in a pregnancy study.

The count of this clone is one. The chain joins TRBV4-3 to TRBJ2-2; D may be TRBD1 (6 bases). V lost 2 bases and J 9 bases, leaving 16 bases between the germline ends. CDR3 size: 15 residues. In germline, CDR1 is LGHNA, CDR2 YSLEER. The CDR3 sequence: CASSQNTPRDRELFF. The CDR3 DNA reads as TGCGCCAGCAGCCAAAATACTCCCCGGGACAGGGAGCTGTTTTTT.

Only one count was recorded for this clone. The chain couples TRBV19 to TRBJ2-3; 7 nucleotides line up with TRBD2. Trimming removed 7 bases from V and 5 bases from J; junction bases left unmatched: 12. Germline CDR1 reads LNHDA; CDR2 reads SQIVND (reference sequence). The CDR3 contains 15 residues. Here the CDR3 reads CASKQAGVSQDTQYF. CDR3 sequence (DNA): TGTGCCAGTAAGCAGGCGGGAGTGAGTCAAGATACGCAGTATTTT.

CDR3 bases: TGTGCCAGCAGCTTAGCGGGGGGAGCAGGGGAGCTGTTTTTT. Translation: CASSLAGGAGELFF. This chain connects TRBV7-9 to TRBJ2-2; TRBD2 might be the D (6 bases). The CDR3 contains 14 residues. Germline V gene lookup returns CDR1 SEHNR and CDR2 FQNEAQ (reference sequence). The V end was cut by 0 bases, the J end by 8 bases, with 10 bases between. The variable domain in full, with the rest retrieved from reference TRBV7-9 and TRBJ2-2, is DTGVSQNPRHKITKRGQNVTFRCDPISEHNRLYWYRQTLGQGPEFLTYFQNEAQLEKSRLLSDRFSAERPKGSFSTLEIQRTEQGDSAMYLCASSLAGGAGELFFGEGSRLTVL.

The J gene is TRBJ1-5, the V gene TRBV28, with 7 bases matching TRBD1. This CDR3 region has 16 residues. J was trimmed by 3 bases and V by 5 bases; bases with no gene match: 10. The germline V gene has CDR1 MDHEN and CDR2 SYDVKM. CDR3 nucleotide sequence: TGTGCCAGCAGTCCATGGACAGGACCCTCCAATCAGCCCCAGCATTTT. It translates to CASSPWTGPSNQPQHF.

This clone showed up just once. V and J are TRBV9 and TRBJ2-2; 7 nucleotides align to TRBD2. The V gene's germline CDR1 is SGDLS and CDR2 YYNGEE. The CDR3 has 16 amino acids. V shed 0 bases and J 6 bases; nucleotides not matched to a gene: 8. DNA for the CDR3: TGTGCCAGCAGCGTAGCCCGCGGGAGCTGGGCCGGGGAGCTGTTTTTT. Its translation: CASSVARGSWAGELFF.

The CDR3 region is CASSFDRGSEQYF. The CDR3, as DNA: TGTGCCAGCAGTTTCGACAGGGGATCCGAGCAGTACTTC. The chain carries TRBV28 and TRBJ2-7; 8 nucleotides agree with TRBD1. The CDR3 runs to 13 residues. Per germline, CDR1 MDHEN and CDR2 SYDVKM. Losses at the gene ends were 3 bases for V and 6 bases for J; bases not matched to a gene: 4. Complete variable domain (other parts from reference TRBV28 and TRBJ2-7): DVKVTQSSRYLVKRTGEKVFLECVQDMDHENMFWYRQDPGLGLRLIYFSYDVKMKEKGDIPEGYSVSREKKERFSLILESASTNQTSMYLCASSFDRGSEQYFGPGTRLTVT.

The chain's CDR3 is CASSFTGTGELFF. The CDR3 DNA sequence: TGTGCCAGCAGCTTTACGGGTACCGGGGAGCTGTTTTTT. The chain couples TRBV7-3 to TRBJ2-2; D unresolved. Trimming removed 3 bases from V and 5 bases from J, with 7 bases in between. The CDR3 contains 13 residues. Germline CDR1 reads SGHTA; CDR2 reads FQGTGA. The full variable domain, its missing parts supplied by reference TRBV7-3 and TRBJ2-2, is GAGVSQTPSNKVTEKGKYVELRCDPISGHTALYWYRQSLGQGPEFLIYFQGTGAADDSGLPNDRFFAVRPEGSVSTLKIQRTERGDSAVYLCASSFTGTGELFFGEGSRLTVL.

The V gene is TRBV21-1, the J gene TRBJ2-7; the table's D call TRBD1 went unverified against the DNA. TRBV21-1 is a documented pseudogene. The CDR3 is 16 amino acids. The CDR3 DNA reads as TGTGCCAGCAGCAAAGCGCTTGGGCAGGGTACCTACGAGCAGTACTTC. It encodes CASSKALGQGTYEQYF.

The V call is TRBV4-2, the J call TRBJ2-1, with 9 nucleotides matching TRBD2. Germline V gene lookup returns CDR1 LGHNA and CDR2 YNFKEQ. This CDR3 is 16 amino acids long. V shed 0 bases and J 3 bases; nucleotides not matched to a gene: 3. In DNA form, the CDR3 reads TGTGCCAGCAGCCAAGAGCTAGCGGGAAGCTACAATGAGCAGTTCTTC. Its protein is CASSQELAGSYNEQFF.

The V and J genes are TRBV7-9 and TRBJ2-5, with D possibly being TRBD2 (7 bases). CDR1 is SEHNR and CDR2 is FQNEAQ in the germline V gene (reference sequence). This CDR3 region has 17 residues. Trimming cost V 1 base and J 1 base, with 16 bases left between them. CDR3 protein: CASSLGELGGAQETQYF. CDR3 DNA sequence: TGTGCCAGCAGCTTAGGCGAATTGGGGGGGGCCCAAGAGACCCAGTACTTC. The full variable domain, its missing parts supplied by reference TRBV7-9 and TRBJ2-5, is DTGVSQNPRHKITKRGQNVTFRCDPISEHNRLYWYRQTLGQGPEFLTYFQNEAQLEKSRLLSDRFSAERPKGSFSTLEIQRTEQGDSAMYLCASSLGELGGAQETQYFGPGTRLLVL.

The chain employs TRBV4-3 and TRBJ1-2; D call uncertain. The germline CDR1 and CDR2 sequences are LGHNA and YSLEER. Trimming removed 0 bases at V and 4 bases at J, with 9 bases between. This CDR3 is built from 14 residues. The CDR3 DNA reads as TGCGCCAGCAGCCAAGAAAGAGGGCCCTATGGCTACACCTTC. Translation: CASSQERGPYGYTF.

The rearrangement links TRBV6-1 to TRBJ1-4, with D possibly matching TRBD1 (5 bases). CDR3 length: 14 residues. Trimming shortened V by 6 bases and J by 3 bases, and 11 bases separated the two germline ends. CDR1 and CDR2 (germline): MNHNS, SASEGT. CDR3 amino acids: CASREGRANEKLFF. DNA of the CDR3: TGTGCCAGCAGGGAGGGGAGGGCTAATGAAAAACTGTTTTTT.

CDR3 in amino acids: CASSPGQMNTEAFF. The CDR3 DNA follows: TGTGCCAGCTCACCAGGACAGATGAACACTGAAGCTTTCTTT. This chain links TRBV18 with TRBJ1-1; possible D gene TRBD1, 6 bases. Germline CDR1 KGHSH, CDR2 LQKENI. CDR3 length: 14 amino acids. V was shortened by 2 bases and J by 0 bases, with 7 bases between the two germline ends.

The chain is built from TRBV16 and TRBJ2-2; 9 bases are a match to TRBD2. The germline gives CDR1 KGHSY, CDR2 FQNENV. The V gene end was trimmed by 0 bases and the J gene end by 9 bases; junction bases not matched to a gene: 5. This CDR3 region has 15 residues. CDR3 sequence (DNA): TGTGCCAGCAGCCAATCGGTTAGCGGGAGCCGGGAGCTGTTTTTT. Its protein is CASSQSVSGSRELFF. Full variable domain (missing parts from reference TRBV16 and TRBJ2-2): GEEVAQTPKHLVRGEGQKAKLYCAPIKGHSYVFWYQQVLKNEFKFLISFQNENVFDETGMPKERFSAKCLPNSPCSLEIQATKLEDSAVYFCASSQSVSGSRELFFGEGSRLTVL.

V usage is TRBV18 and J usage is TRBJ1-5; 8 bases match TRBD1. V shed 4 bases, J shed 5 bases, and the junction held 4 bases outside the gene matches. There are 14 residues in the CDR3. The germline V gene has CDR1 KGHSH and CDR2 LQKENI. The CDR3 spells CASSLQTGDQPQHF. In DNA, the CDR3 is TGTGCCAGCTCACTTCAGACAGGGGATCAGCCCCAGCATTTT.

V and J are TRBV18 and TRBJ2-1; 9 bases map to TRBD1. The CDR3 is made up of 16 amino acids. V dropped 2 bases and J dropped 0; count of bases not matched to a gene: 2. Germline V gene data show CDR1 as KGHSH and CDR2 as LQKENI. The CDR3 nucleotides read TGTGCCAGCTCACCAGGGACAGGGACCTCCTACAATGAGCAGTTCTTC. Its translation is CASSPGTGTSYNEQFF. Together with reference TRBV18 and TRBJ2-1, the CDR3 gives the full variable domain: NAGVMQNPRHLVRRRGQEARLRCSPMKGHSHVYWYRQLPEEGLKFMVYLQKENIIDESGMPKERFSAEFPKEGPSILRIQQVVRGDSAAYFCASSPGTGTSYNEQFFGPGTRLTVL.

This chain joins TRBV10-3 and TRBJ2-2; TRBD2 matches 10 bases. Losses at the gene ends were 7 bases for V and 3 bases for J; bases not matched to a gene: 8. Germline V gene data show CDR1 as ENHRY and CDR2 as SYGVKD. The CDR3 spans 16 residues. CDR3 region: CAIMALAGDYTGELFF. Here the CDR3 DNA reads TGTGCCATCATGGCCCTAGCGGGAGATTACACCGGGGAGCTGTTTTTT.

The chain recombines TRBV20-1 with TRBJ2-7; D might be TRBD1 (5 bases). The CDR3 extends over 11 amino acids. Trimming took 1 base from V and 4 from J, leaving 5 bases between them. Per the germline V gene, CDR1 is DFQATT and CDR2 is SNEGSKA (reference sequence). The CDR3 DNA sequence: TGCAGTGCTAGAGCAGGGTACGAGCAGTACTTC. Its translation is CSARAGYEQYF.

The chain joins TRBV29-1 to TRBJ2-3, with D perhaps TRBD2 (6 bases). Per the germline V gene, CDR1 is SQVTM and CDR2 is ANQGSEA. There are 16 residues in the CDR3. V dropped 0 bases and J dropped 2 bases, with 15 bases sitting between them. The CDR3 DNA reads TGCAGCGTTGAAGATCGACTAGTCTCAAACACAGATACGCAGTATTTT. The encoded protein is CSVEDRLVSNTDTQYF.

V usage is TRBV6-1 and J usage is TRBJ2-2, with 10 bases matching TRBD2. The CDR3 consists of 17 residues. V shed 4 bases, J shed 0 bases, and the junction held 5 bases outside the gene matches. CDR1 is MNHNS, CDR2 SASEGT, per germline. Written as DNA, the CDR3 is TGTGCCAGCAGTGCCGTTAGCGGGGGGACGAACACCGGGGAGCTGTTTTTT. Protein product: CASSAVSGGTNTGELFF.

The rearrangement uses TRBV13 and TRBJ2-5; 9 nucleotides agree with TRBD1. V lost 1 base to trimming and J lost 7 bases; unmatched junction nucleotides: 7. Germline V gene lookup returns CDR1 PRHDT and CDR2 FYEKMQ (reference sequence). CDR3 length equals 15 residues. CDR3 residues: CASSLVGQGLGTQYF. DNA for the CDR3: TGTGCCAGCAGCTTAGTGGGACAGGGTTTGGGGACCCAGTACTTC.